This passage covers 24 T cell receptor beta chains from one sample sequenced in a study of T cells after yellow fever vaccination. TCRdb re-called the 5' RACE reads through MiXCR, storing one row per CDR3 protein. Among roughly 150,000 distinct CDR3 sequences listed, about 7.7% were seen once. The sequences come from CD4+ T cells sorted from PBMCs, collected 5 days after the yellow fever booster vaccination. The receptors here all came from a man between 25 and 39 years old who received the YFV17D yellow fever vaccine.

This clonotype was counted at least ten times. The V call is TRBV3-1, the J call TRBJ2-7, with 10 bases matching TRBD1. CDR1 is LGHDT and CDR2 is YNNKEL in the germline V gene (reference sequence). V dropped 1 base and J dropped 0; count of bases not matched to a gene: 6. The CDR3 totals 17 residues. The CDR3 sequence is CASSQGQGAASSYEQYF. DNA for the CDR3: TGTGCCAGCAGCCAAGGACAGGGGGCTGCCTCCTCCTACGAGCAGTACTTC.

This clonotype occurred many times. The chain is built from TRBV6-1 and TRBJ2-4, with D possibly being TRBD2 (7 bases). This CDR3 is built from 18 residues. Germline V gene sequence: CDR1 MNHNS, CDR2 SASEGT. The V and J ends lost 7 bases and 2 bases respectively, with 24 bases between them. The CDR3 protein is CASTARAGARFTKNIQYF. The CDR3 DNA reads as TGTGCCAGCACCGCACGGGCGGGGGCTCGGTTTACCAAAAACATTCAGTACTTC.

The table lists this clonotype with many counts. In nucleotides, the CDR3 is TGCGCCAGCAGCTTGGGGGGGACCCCGGGAACTGAAGCTTTCTTT. This gives the protein CASSLGGTPGTEAFF. V usage is TRBV5-1 and J usage is TRBJ1-1, with a weak D call TRBD1 (5 bases). Germline CDR1 is SGHRS and CDR2 is YFSETQ. The CDR3 runs to 15 residues. With 0 bases removed from V and 5 bases from J, the gap between germline ends came to 14 bases.

A remark on this clonotype: A much more abundant neighbour one base away suggests this may be a read error. J is TRBJ1-1 and V is TRBV5-1; D gene uncertain. The CDR3 sequence is 13 residues long. The germline CDR1 and CDR2 sequences are SGHRS and YFSETQ. With 4 bases removed from V and 5 bases from J, the gap between germline ends came to 12 bases. DNA of the CDR3: TGCGCCAGCAGCCTTATCGCGGGTACTGAAGCTTTCTTT. Amino acids: CASSLIAGTEAFF.

This clonotype occurred many times. The chain recombines TRBV6-1 with TRBJ2-7, with D unresolved. The CDR3 totals 12 residues. Germline CDR1 and CDR2: MNHNS and SASEGT. V was shortened by 5 bases and J by 2 bases, with 7 bases between the two germline ends. The DNA of the CDR3 is TGTGCCAGCAGTCAAGTAGCCTACGAGCAGTACTTC. It translates to CASSQVAYEQYF.

This clonotype was recorded at least ten times. This chain links TRBV6-1 with TRBJ2-2; TRBD2 aligns across 11 bases. V dropped 11 bases and J dropped 1; count of bases not matched to a gene: 9. This CDR3 has 16 residues. From germline, CDR1 is MNHNS and CDR2 SASEGT. Here the CDR3 DNA reads TGTGCCGCACGAGGGACTAGCGGATGGAACACCGGGGAGCTGTTTTTT. It is translated as CAARGTSGWNTGELFF.

This clonotype has at least ten counts. V gene TRBV20-1 combines with J gene TRBJ2-5; TRBD1 might be the D (5 bases). The CDR3 is 12 amino acids. V was pared by 7 bases and J by 3 bases, with 12 bases between. CDR1 and CDR2 (germline): DFQATT, SNEGSKA (reference sequence). The CDR3 DNA sequence: TGCAGTGTCAACAGGCACAAAGAGACCCAGTACTTC. This codes for CSVNRHKETQYF.

This clonotype was found many times. V gene TRBV14 combines with J gene TRBJ1-3; unclear D gene. Trimming took 8 bases from V and 0 from J, leaving 11 bases between them. CDR3 length equals 14 residues. In germline, CDR1 is SGHDN, CDR2 FVKESK. This chain's CDR3 is CASSGSNSGNTIYF. The CDR3 DNA reads as TGTGCCAGCTCGGGGTCCAACTCTGGAAACACCATATATTTT.

This clonotype was counted at least ten times. The genes are TRBV24-1 and TRBJ2-3; unclear D gene. Germline V lookup: CDR1 KGHDR, CDR2 SFDVKD. The CDR3 extends over 12 amino acids. V lost 5 bases and J lost 4, with 6 bases in between. The CDR3 bases are TGTGCCACCAGTGTTGCAGCAGATACGCAGTATTTT. Its protein product is CATSVAADTQYF.

This clonotype appeared many times. This chain links TRBV9 with TRBJ2-7; 7 positions match TRBD2. CDR1 and CDR2 (germline): SGDLS, YYNGEE. The ends lost 2 bases at V and 1 base at J; junction bases unmatched: 9. The CDR3 runs to 16 residues. The chain's CDR3 is CASSVGRLAASYEQYF. The CDR3 DNA follows: TGTGCCAGCAGCGTGGGGAGACTAGCTGCTTCCTACGAGCAGTACTTC.

This clonotype was detected many times. V is TRBV5-4 and J is TRBJ2-3; either TRBD1 or TRBD2 may fit D (5 bases each). V shed 3 bases and J shed 6 bases, with 23 bases lying between them. Germline V gene sequence: CDR1 SGHNT, CDR2 YYREEE (reference sequence). The CDR3 length is 17 residues. The CDR3: CASSSRNRGEIGDTQYF. The DNA of the CDR3 is TGTGCCAGCAGCTCCCGGAACCGGGGCGAAATAGGGGATACGCAGTATTTT.

Many counts were recorded for this clonotype. V usage is TRBV4-3 and J usage is TRBJ2-7; D gene ambiguous. CDR3 size: 16 residues. Germline CDR1 is LGHNA and CDR2 is YSLEER. V was clipped by 0 bases and J by 3 bases, with 15 bases between them. CDR3 amino acids: CASSQDFRPPSYEQYF. CDR3 in DNA: TGCGCCAGCAGCCAAGATTTCAGACCCCCGAGCTACGAGCAGTACTTC.

This clonotype was counted ten times or more. The chain has TRBV7-9 and TRBJ2-4, with 7 bases identical to TRBD2. Germline V CDR1 and CDR2: SEHNR, FQNEAQ (reference sequence). CDR3 length equals 14 residues. With 3 bases clipped from V and 7 bases from J, the junction kept 6 bases outside the gene matches. The CDR3 protein is CASSFGGTKNIQYF. The CDR3 region has the DNA TGTGCCAGCAGCTTTGGGGGGACTAAGAACATTCAGTACTTC.

This clonotype was counted many times. The chain employs TRBV2 and TRBJ2-5; perhaps TRBD1 as D (6 bases). V lost 4 bases and J 1 base, leaving 10 bases between the germline ends. There are 14 residues in the CDR3. Per the germline V gene, CDR1 is SNHLY and CDR2 is FYNNEI. The CDR3 region has the DNA TGTGCCAGCAGTGGGGTCAGGGGCCAAGAGACCCAGTACTTC. It codes for CASSGVRGQETQYF.

This clonotype has a count of ten or more. V usage is TRBV15 and J usage is TRBJ2-7; D gene uncertain. V lost 5 bases to trimming and J lost 2 bases, with 16 bases between them. This CDR3 is 15 amino acids long. Germline V gives CDR1 LNHNV, CDR2 YYDKDF (reference sequence). The CDR3 DNA follows: TGTGCCACCAGCGGCGGCGACCGGGCCACCTACGAGCAGTACTTC. Its protein product is CATSGGDRATYEQYF.

This clonotype was found many times. The chain is built from TRBV7-2 and TRBJ2-3; no firm D call. This CDR3 comprises 12 residues. Germline V CDR1 and CDR2: SGHTA, FQGNSA. With 2 bases removed from V and 7 bases from J, the gap between germline ends came to 7 bases. CDR3 amino acids: CASSLMRNTQYF. CDR3 nucleotides: TGTGCCAGCAGCTTAATGCGGAATACGCAGTATTTT.

This clonotype came up a few times. This CDR3 is CAWSDRVPNNEQFF. CDR3 sequence (DNA): TGTGCCTGGAGTGACAGGGTCCCCAACAATGAGCAGTTCTTC. The chain couples TRBV30 to TRBJ2-1; tentative D call: TRBD1 (6 bases). Per germline, CDR1 GTSNPN and CDR2 SVGIG (reference sequence). The CDR3 sequence is 14 residues long. The V and J ends lost 1 base and 5 bases respectively, with 12 bases between them.

This clonotype was detected ten times or more. The rearrangement joins TRBV5-1 to TRBJ2-7; 7 bases are a match to TRBD1. This CDR3 is 14 amino acids long. Germline V gives CDR1 SGHRS, CDR2 YFSETQ. Losses at the gene ends were 5 bases for V and 0 bases for J; bases not matched to a gene: 5. The CDR3, as DNA: TGCGCCAGCAGGTCTCCAGGGGGCTCCTACGAGCAGTACTTC. Translating it yields CASRSPGGSYEQYF.

This clonotype was counted many times. The J gene is TRBJ2-3, the V gene TRBV5-1; 7 nucleotides match TRBD2. The CDR3 totals 15 residues. CDR1 and CDR2 (germline): SGHRS, YFSETQ. Trimming removed 4 bases from V and 4 bases from J; junction bases left unmatched: 9. The CDR3 sequence: CASSNGGTSADTQYF. DNA of the CDR3: TGCGCCAGCAGCAACGGGGGGACCTCGGCAGATACGCAGTATTTT.

This clonotype was seen many times. The chain combines TRBV5-1 with TRBJ2-3, with D tentatively TRBD1 or TRBD2 (5 bases each). Germline CDR1 and CDR2: SGHRS and YFSETQ. V lost 4 bases and J lost 0, with 12 bases in between. The CDR3 spans 15 residues. The CDR3, as DNA: TGCGCCAGCAGCCTGGGACGGATAAGCACAGATACGCAGTATTTT. This encodes CASSLGRISTDTQYF.

This clonotype showed up many times. The V call is TRBV15, the J call TRBJ2-2; TRBD2 aligns across 7 bases. CDR3 length: 17 amino acids. V lost 0 bases to trimming and J lost 4 bases; unmatched junction nucleotides: 8. CDR1 and CDR2 (germline): LNHNV, YYDKDF (reference sequence). CDR3 protein: CATSRDLGGSGTGELFF. CDR3 sequence (DNA): TGTGCCACCAGCAGAGATCTCGGGGGGAGTGGCACCGGGGAGCTGTTTTTT.

Worth noting for this clonotype: A much bigger clone sits one base away, suggesting this may be a read error. CDR3 amino acids: CDSSLAGQGAGEKLFF. Here the CDR3 DNA reads TGTGACAGCAGCTTAGCCGGACAGGGGGCCGGTGAAAAACTGTTTTTT. The chain employs TRBV11-1 and TRBJ1-4, with TRBD1 matching over 11 bases. The CDR3 extends over 16 amino acids. Germline V CDR1 and CDR2: SGHAT, FQDESV (reference sequence). Full variable domain (missing parts from reference TRBV11-1 and TRBJ1-4): EAEVAQSPRYKITEKSQAVAFWCDPISGHATLYWYRQILGQGPELLVQFQDESVVDDSQLPKDRFSAERLKGVDSTLKIQPAELGDSAMYLCDSSLAGQGAGEKLFFGSGTQLSVL.

This clonotype has ten or more counts. This chain joins TRBV15 and TRBJ2-1; unclear D gene. Germline V lookup: CDR1 LNHNV, CDR2 YYDKDF (reference sequence). The CDR3 runs 15 residues. Trimming pared 0 bases from V and 2 bases from J, leaving 8 bases between. The DNA for the CDR3 is TGTGCCACCAGCAGAGATGTCCCGACCTACAATGAGCAGTTCTTC. Translating it yields CATSRDVPTYNEQFF.

Of note for this clonotype: A read error is possible here, since a much larger clone lies one base away. The chain employs TRBV5-1 and TRBJ2-1; D not certain. Per the germline V gene, CDR1 is SGHRS and CDR2 is YFSETQ. V was clipped by 2 bases and J by 9 bases, with 12 bases between them. The CDR3 extends over 13 amino acids. The CDR3 protein is CASSFISLSEQFF. The CDR3 region has the DNA TGCGCCAGCAGCTTTATCTCGTTAAGTGAGCAGTTCTTC.